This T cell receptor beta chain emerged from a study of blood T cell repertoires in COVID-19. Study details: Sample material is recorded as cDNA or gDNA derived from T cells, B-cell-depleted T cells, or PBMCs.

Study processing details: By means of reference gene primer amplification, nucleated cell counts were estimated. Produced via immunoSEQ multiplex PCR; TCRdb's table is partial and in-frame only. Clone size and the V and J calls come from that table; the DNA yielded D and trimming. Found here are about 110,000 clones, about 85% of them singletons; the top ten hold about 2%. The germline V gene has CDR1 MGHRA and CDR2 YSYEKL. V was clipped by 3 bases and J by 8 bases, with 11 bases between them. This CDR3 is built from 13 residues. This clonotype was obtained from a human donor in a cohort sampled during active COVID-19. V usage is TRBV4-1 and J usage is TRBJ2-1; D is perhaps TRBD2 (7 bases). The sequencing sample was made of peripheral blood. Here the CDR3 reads CASSHLGGHEQFF. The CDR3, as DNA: TGCGCCAGCAGCCATCTGGGGGGGCATGAGCAGTTCTTC.